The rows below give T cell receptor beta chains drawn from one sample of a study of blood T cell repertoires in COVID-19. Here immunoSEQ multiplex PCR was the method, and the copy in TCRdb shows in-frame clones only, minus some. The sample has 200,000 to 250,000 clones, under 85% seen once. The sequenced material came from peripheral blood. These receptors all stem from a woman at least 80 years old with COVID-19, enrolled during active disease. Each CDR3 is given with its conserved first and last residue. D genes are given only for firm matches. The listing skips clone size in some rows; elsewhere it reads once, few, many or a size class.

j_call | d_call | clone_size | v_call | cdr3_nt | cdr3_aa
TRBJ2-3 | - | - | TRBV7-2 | TGTGCCAGCAGCATTTCCCGTACAGATACGCAGTATTTT | CASSISRTDTQYF
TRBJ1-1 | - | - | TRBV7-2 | TGTGCCAGCAGGGACCGGGGTGGGAGAGCTTTCTTT | CASRDRGGRAFF
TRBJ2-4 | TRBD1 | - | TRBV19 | TGTGCCAGTAGCGGGACAGCCGTGACCAAAAACATTCAGTACTTC | CASSGTAVTKNIQYF
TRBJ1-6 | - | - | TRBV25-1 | TGTGCCAGCAGTGAAAGGAGGGGCAATTCACCCCTCCACTTT | CASSERRGNSPLHF
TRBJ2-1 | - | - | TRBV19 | TGTGCCAGTAGTATAGGCACGGGGATGGGTGAGCAGTTCTTC | CASSIGTGMGEQFF
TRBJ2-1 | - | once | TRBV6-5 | TGTGCCAGCAAGACGACGGGGGAGCAGTTCTTC | CASKTTGEQFF
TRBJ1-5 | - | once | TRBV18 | TGTGCCAGCTCCCGACAGGACGATCAGCCCCAGCATTTT | CASSRQDDQPQHF
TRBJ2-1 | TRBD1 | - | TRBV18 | TGTGCCAGCTCCCGAGACAGGGGAATTGGCAATGAGCAGTTCTTC | CASSRDRGIGNEQFF
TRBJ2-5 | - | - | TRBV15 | TGTGCCACCGCTTTGGGGGCACAAGAGACCCAGTACTTC | CATALGAQETQYF
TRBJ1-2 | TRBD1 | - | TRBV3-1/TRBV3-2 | TGTGCCAGCAGCCAAGGGTTGGGACAGCGCTACACCTTC | CASSQGLGQRYTF
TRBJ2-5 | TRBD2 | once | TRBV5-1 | TGCGCCAGCTTCAAGGAGCGGGGGGGCCGCAAGACCCAGTACTTC | CASFKERGGRKTQYF
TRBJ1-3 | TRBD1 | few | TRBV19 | TGTGCCAGTAGTTCCCGCGGGACAGCTTTCGACACCATATATTTT | CASSSRGTAFDTIYF
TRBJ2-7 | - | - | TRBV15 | TGTGCCACCAGCAGAGTTCCGAGGGGGACCCAAGTCGAGCAGTACTTC | CATSRVPRGTQVEQYF
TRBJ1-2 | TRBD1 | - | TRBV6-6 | TGTGCCAGCAGTCCGGACAGGGTCCATGGCTACACCTTC | CASSPDRVHGYTF
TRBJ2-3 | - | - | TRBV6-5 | TGTGCCAGCAGTTACTCGTACGGGGGAAGGGAAGATACGCAGTATTTT | CASSYSYGGREDTQYF
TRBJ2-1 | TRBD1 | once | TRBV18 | TGTGCCAGCTCACCACCTCGGGGACAGGGATCCTACAATGAGCAGTTCTTC | CASSPPRGQGSYNEQFF
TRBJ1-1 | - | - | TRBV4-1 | - | CASSQDRRSGVPEAFF
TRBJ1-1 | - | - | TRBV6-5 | TGTGCCAGCACTCTACAGGGTTTGAACACTGAAGCTTTCTTT | CASTLQGLNTEAFF
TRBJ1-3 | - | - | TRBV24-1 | TGTGCCACCAGCGGGGGAAACACCATATATTTT | CATSGGNTIYF
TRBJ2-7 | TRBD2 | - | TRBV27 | TGTGCCAGCAGTTTTAGCGGGAGGGCCACGGAGTACTTC | CASSFSGRATEYF
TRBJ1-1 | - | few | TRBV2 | TGTGCCAGCAGGGTGGTGGGGGAGGGCACTGAAGCTTTCTTT | CASRVVGEGTEAFF
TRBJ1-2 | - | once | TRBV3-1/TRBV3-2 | TGTGCCAGCAGCCTCACGGGTGGCTACACCTTC | CASSLTGGYTF
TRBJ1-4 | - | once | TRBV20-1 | TGCAGTGCTAGTAATGGCCTTAATGAAAAACTGTTTTTT | CSASNGLNEKLFF
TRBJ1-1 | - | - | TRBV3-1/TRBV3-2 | TGTGCCAGCAGCCAAGAACTCATGAACACTGAAGCTTTCTTT | CASSQELMNTEAFF
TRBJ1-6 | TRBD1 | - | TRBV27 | TGTGCCAGCAGTTTAAGCGGACAGGGGAGTTCACCCCTCCACTTT | CASSLSGQGSSPLHF
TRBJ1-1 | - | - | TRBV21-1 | TGTGCCAGCACCACAGTGAACACTGAAGCTTTCTTT | CASTTVNTEAFF
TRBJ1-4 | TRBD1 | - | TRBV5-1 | TGCGCCAGCAGCTTGGGACAGGGGGGGTCCTATGGTGAAAAACTGTTTTTT | CASSLGQGGSYGEKLFF
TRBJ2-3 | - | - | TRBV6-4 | TGTGCCAGTCGGGAGAGCTACACAGATACGCAGTATTTT | CASRESYTDTQYF
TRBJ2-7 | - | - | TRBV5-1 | TGCGCCAGCAGCTTGGAGTCTCAGCGGTCCTACGAGCAGTACTTC | CASSLESQRSYEQYF
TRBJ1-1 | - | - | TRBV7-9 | TGTGCCAGCAGCCCTGGGTGGGGAGCCACTGAAGCTTTCTTT | CASSPGWGATEAFF
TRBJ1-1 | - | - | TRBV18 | TGTGCCAGCTCACCAGAGGGAGACACTGAAGCTTTCTTT | CASSPEGDTEAFF
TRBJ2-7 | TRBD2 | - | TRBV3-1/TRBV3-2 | TGTGCCAGCAGCCAAGTCCCCCTCGGACTAGCGGGTCGCTACGAGCAGTACTTC | CASSQVPLGLAGRYEQYF
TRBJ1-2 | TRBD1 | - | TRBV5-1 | TGCGCCAGCAGGGAAGGGACAGCCGATGGCTACACCTTC | CASREGTADGYTF
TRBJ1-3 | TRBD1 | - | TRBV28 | TGTGCCAGCTCCGAACAGGGGAGGTCTGGAAACACCATATATTTT | CASSEQGRSGNTIYF
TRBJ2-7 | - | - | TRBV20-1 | TGCAGTGCTAGGGGCGGGTACGAGCAGTACTTC | CSARGGYEQYF